Listed below are T cell receptor beta chains from one sample, sequenced in a study of OX40 agonist ivuxolimab in advanced cancers. Sequenced by immunoSEQ multiplex PCR; TCRdb stores in-frame clones only, minus some. The table includes roughly 64,000 clones, around 80% detected once. Sequenced here: CD4+ or CD8+ T cells sorted from blood, sampled in a trial of the OX40 agonist ivuxolimab. These receptors originate from an adult with an advanced solid tumor such as melanoma, head and neck, liver or kidney cancer. Both conserved end residues are trimmed from each CDR3. Fields, in order: J gene, V gene, CDR3 protein.

J gene: TRBJ1-3; V gene: TRBV5-1; CDR3 protein: ASSSGGTGGNTIY
J gene: TRBJ2-3; V gene: TRBV6-1; CDR3 protein: ASSIRGGGDTQY
J gene: TRBJ1-1; V gene: TRBV14; CDR3 protein: ASSRINMGDEAF
J gene: TRBJ2-3; V gene: TRBV7-7; CDR3 protein: ASSLTTGLGDTQY
J gene: TRBJ1-5; V gene: TRBV6-1; CDR3 protein: ASSRDSNQPQH
J gene: TRBJ2-1; V gene: TRBV7-2; CDR3 protein: ASSALAGWSYNEQF
J gene: TRBJ2-1; V gene: TRBV6-6; CDR3 protein: ASFLGRREF
J gene: TRBJ2-3; V gene: TRBV7-2; CDR3 protein: ASSDKSGTDTQY
J gene: TRBJ1-5; V gene: TRBV15; CDR3 protein: ATSSRVNQPQH
J gene: TRBJ2-3; V gene: TRBV5-1; CDR3 protein: ASSPNSGGGTDTQY
J gene: TRBJ1-2; V gene: TRBV29-1; CDR3 protein: SATGGRGGYT
J gene: TRBJ1-6; V gene: TRBV5-1; CDR3 protein: ASSLEFVASPLH
J gene: TRBJ2-1; V gene: TRBV28; CDR3 protein: ASSFTSGHRNEQF
J gene: TRBJ2-1; V gene: TRBV11-2; CDR3 protein: AKWGPGGNNEQF
J gene: TRBJ1-2; V gene: TRBV30; CDR3 protein: ACPSIWYGGYT
J gene: TRBJ1-5; V gene: TRBV2; CDR3 protein: ASMERALGNQPQH
J gene: TRBJ1-2; V gene: TRBV9; CDR3 protein: ASSAWGGTPGGYT
J gene: TRBJ2-7; V gene: TRBV6-1; CDR3 protein: ASPPVGVPHEQY
J gene: TRBJ1-2; V gene: TRBV4-2; CDR3 protein: ASSLSGEPNYGYT
J gene: TRBJ1-5; V gene: TRBV30; CDR3 protein: AWSKGLKTYGQPQH
J gene: TRBJ2-7; V gene: TRBV28; CDR3 protein: ASKLAGEQY
J gene: TRBJ2-1; V gene: TRBV19; CDR3 protein: ASRHLDRGIFDRHNEQF
J gene: TRBJ2-1; V gene: TRBV18; CDR3 protein: ASSPPAGRSNEQF
J gene: .; V gene: TRBV11-2; CDR3 protein: ASSFSSARGTYEQY
J gene: TRBJ2-1; V gene: TRBV7-8; CDR3 protein: ASSLQGVASEQF
J gene: TRBJ1-1; V gene: TRBV6-5; CDR3 protein: ASKNSALNTEAF
J gene: TRBJ1-2; V gene: TRBV5-1; CDR3 protein: ASSSTGTTWGYT
J gene: TRBJ2-1; V gene: TRBV5-1; CDR3 protein: ASSLFRGFNEQF